The sequence of this T cell receptor beta chain was determined in a study of T cells in Graves' hyperthyroidism and ophthalmopathy. The wider study: The initial diagnosis was the point when peripheral blood was collected, ahead of any treatment. General study points: Blood shared most expanded thyroid clonotypes above 0.001.

The CDR3 runs 17 residues. Per the germline V gene, CDR1 is LGHDT and CDR2 is YNNKEL (reference sequence). The V end lost 1 base, the J end lost 0 bases, and 12 bases lay between the germline ends. This clonotype has at least ten counts. Antigen unknown. Lactation, pregnancy, other autoimmune disease or uncontrolled infection led to exclusion of patients. The authors obtained PBMCs from about 9.5 ml of fresh peripheral blood. RNA transcripts gave rise to amplified TCR beta CDR3 regions. TCR CDR3 underwent first-round RT-PCR with the HTBI primer set. Each CDR3 protein gets one entry after TCRdb re-called the multiplex PCR reads with MiXCR. The table has 450,000 to 600,000 distinct CDR3 sequences, 20% seen once.

The chain is built from TRBV3-1 and TRBJ2-2; the D is unclear. Sample: blood. This clonotype was sampled from a man aged 35 to 55 with Graves' ophthalmopathy. CDR3 residues: CASSQVMGGANTGELFF. As DNA, the CDR3 is TGTGCCAGCAGCCAAGTAATGGGTGGCGCGAACACCGGGGAGCTGTTTTTT.